This T cell receptor (beta chain) was identified during a study of CD8 T cells in ankylosing spondylitis. Using its own MiXCR run on the 5' RACE reads, TCRdb lists one record per CDR3 protein. The sample shows approximately 260,000 distinct CDR3 sequences, around 9.2% of them seen only once. The sample taken for sequencing was blood, either unsorted or a sorted T cell fraction (not recorded which). This clonotype originated in a male donor with ankylosing spondylitis or in good health (not recorded which).

The CDR3 DNA is TGCAGTGCTAGTGGGGCCAGCAATCAGCCCCAGCATTTT. It yields the protein CSASGASNQPQHF. V is TRBV20-1 and J is TRBJ1-5; perhaps TRBD1 as D (5 bases). The germline gives CDR1 DFQATT, CDR2 SNEGSKA (reference sequence). The CDR3 runs to 13 residues. Between the trimmed V and J ends, which lost 3 bases and 1 base, there was a span of 7 bases.